What follows describes a single T cell receptor (beta chain). The antigen is unknown. Germline V gene lookup returns CDR1 MNHEY and CDR2 SVGAGI. J lost 7 bases, V lost 6 bases, and 2 bases had no gene match. The CDR3 is 11 amino acids. These data belong to a study of beta chain features in type 1 diabetes. The study's findings and limits: Equally in patients and controls, PCR might preferentially amplify shorter templates. Within each of all four CD4+ subsets, Type 1 diabetes patients had TCRB CDR3s that were moderately but significantly shorter. High-TCR-expressing cells could be over-represented by cDNA sequencing.

A CD45RO/CCR7/CD25/CD127/CD95/CD27 panel sorted naive, central memory, regulatory and stem cell-like memory CD4+ cells. The sequenced template was cDNA made from the entire isolated RNA. Only in-frame clones appear in the TCRdb table, and some are missing; sequencing was by immunoSEQ multiplex PCR. The sample holds about 240,000 clones, over 11% seen once. The rearrangement joins TRBV6-5 to TRBJ2-7; 8 positions agree with TRBD1. This clonotype originated in a man aged 30-40 years with type 1 diabetes. What was sequenced was naive CD4+ T cells from blood. CDR3 region: CASSRDREQYF. The CDR3 DNA reads as TGTGCCAGCAGCCGGGACAGGGAGCAGTACTTC.